These 31 T cell receptor beta chains originate from one sample sequenced in a study of blood T cell repertoires in COVID-19. The data were produced by immunoSEQ multiplex PCR, yet TCRdb's version contains in-frame clones alone and is incomplete. The table includes some 200,000 clones, around 84% detected once. The sequencing sample was made of peripheral blood. The receptors here all came from a woman older than 75 with COVID-19, enrolled during active disease.

V is TRBV6-2 or TRBV6-3 and J is TRBJ2-5; 8 positions agree with TRBD1. Germline V gene lookup returns CDR1 MNHEY and CDR2 SVGEGT. The CDR3 loop spans 16 amino acids. The V segment lost 5 bases and the J segment 5 bases; nucleotides outside the gene matches: 13. CDR3 protein: CASSPRTGKMTETQYF. The CDR3 region has the DNA TGTGCCAGCAGTCCGCGGACAGGGAAGATGACTGAGACCCAGTACTTC.

This clone occurred once. The junction differs from germline at one of its ends, possibly a read error. The chain recombines TRBV6-5 with TRBJ2-2; D possibly corresponds to TRBD2 (6 bases). Germline-derived CDR1 and CDR2 are MNHEY and SVGAGI. CDR3 length: 16 amino acids. The CDR3 loop is CANSYSGGRGTGELFF. Written as DNA, the CDR3 is TGTGCCAACAGTTACTCCGGGGGAAGGGGCACCGGGGAGCTGTTTTTT.

This chain links TRBV5-1 with TRBJ1-1; 9 positions match TRBD1. After removal of 8 bases from V and 4 bases from J, the junction contained 12 bases not matched to a gene. Germline V lookup: CDR1 SGHRS, CDR2 YFSETQ. This CDR3 has 15 residues. The CDR3 coding sequence is TGCGCCAGTACTTCCGGGACAGGGTTTATCACTGAAGCTTTCTTT. It yields the protein CASTSGTGFITEAFF.

V usage is TRBV3-1 (or the pseudogene TRBV3-2) and J usage is TRBJ1-1; D not certain. CDR3 length equals 13 residues. Trimming removed 5 bases at V and 2 bases at J, with 9 bases between. The germline gives CDR1 LGHDT, CDR2 YNNKEL (reference sequence). CDR3 in DNA: TGTGCCAGCAGCTCGACACCCAACACTGAAGCTTTCTTT. Translated, it gives CASSSTPNTEAFF.

The rearrangement joins TRBV18 to TRBJ1-1; D is perhaps TRBD1 (5 bases). CDR3 length: 14 residues. V was pared by 6 bases and J by 1 base, with 12 bases between. Germline lookup yields CDR1 KGHSH and CDR2 LQKENI. The CDR3 DNA is TGTGCCAGCTCTCTTACAGGATCGAACACTGAAGCTTTCTTT. As protein: CASSLTGSNTEAFF. Together with reference TRBV18 and TRBJ1-1, the CDR3 gives the full variable domain: NAGVMQNPRHLVRRRGQEARLRCSPMKGHSHVYWYRQLPEEGLKFMVYLQKENIIDESGMPKERFSAEFPKEGPSILRIQQVVRGDSAAYFCASSLTGSNTEAFFGQGTRLTVV.

This sequence joins TRBV2 and TRBJ2-7; the D is unclear. The CDR3 is made up of 12 amino acids. CDR1 and CDR2 from the germline V gene are SNHLY and FYNNEI. Deletions cut 5 bases from V and 4 bases from J, with 9 bases between. The CDR3 bases are TGTGCCAGCAGTTATAGCTCTTACGAGCAGTACGTC. Translating gives CASSYSSYEQYV.

The chain combines TRBV2 with TRBJ2-7; D may be TRBD2 (6 bases). The CDR3 runs 14 residues. Germline V gene data show CDR1 as SNHLY and CDR2 as FYNNEI. Trimming stripped 6 bases from V and 1 base from J, with 13 bases between. The CDR3 reads CASRPRGSSYEQYV. Here the CDR3 DNA reads TGTGCCAGCAGGCCGCGGGGCAGTTCCTACGAGCAGTACGTC.

The chain couples TRBV2 to TRBJ1-1; a possible D gene is TRBD1 (6 bases). The ends were cut back, 5 bases at V and 5 bases at J, with 9 bases in the middle. Germline CDR1 is SNHLY and CDR2 is FYNNEI. The CDR3 loop spans 12 amino acids. In DNA, the CDR3 is TGTGCCAGCAGTTTCAGGGGAACTGAAGCTTTCTTT. It codes for CASSFRGTEAFF.

The genes are TRBV15 and TRBJ2-5, with 9 bases matching TRBD2. The CDR3 consists of 19 residues. Germline assignment: CDR1 LNHNV and CDR2 YYDKDF (reference sequence). V gave up 2 bases and J gave up 2 bases; unmatched junction bases: 15. The CDR3 spells CATSRSSSGASILQETQYF. The CDR3 DNA reads as TGTGCCACCAGCAGATCCTCTAGCGGGGCATCCATTTTACAAGAGACCCAGTACTTC.

The chain couples TRBV7-9 to TRBJ2-5, with TRBD2 matching 9 bases. V trimming: 0 bases; J trimming: 0 bases; junction bases outside the gene matches: 5. This CDR3 has 17 amino acids. The V gene's germline CDR1 is SEHNR and CDR2 FQNEAQ (reference sequence). The CDR3 sequence: CASSLALASGNQETQYF. The CDR3 nucleotides read TGTGCCAGCAGCTTAGCGTTGGCTAGCGGGAACCAAGAGACCCAGTACTTC.

The chain joins TRBV7-8 to TRBJ2-7; D gene uncertain. Germline values: CDR1 SGHVS, CDR2 FQNEAQ. The germline V and J ends were trimmed by 3 bases and 7 bases, with 13 bases remaining between them. The CDR3 loop spans 13 amino acids. This CDR3 reads CASSFDSVGEQYV. The CDR3 DNA reads TGTGCCAGCAGCTTCGACTCCGTGGGTGAGCAGTACGTC.

V usage is TRBV2 and J usage is TRBJ2-7; 7 bases line up with TRBD1. V was clipped by 5 bases and J by 6 bases; unmatched bases: 7. Per germline, CDR1 SNHLY and CDR2 FYNNEI. CDR3 length equals 13 residues. As DNA, the CDR3 is TGTGCCAGCAGTTCACAGGGGATTGGCGAGCAGTACTTC. Protein sequence: CASSSQGIGEQYF.

This chain uses TRBV3-1 (or the pseudogene TRBV3-2) with TRBJ2-5; 10 bases line up with TRBD2. V was pared by 4 bases and J by 5 bases, with 7 bases of the junction left unmatched. Germline CDR1 LGHDT, CDR2 YNNKEL (reference sequence). The CDR3 runs to 15 residues. CDR3 sequence reads: CASSRRTSGGETQYF. The CDR3 nucleotides read TGTGCCAGCAGCCGACGGACTAGCGGAGGGGAGACCCAGTACTTC.

The gene calls are TRBV6-5 and TRBJ1-2, with a possible D match to TRBD1 (5 bases). The CDR3 spans 14 residues. V dropped 4 bases and J dropped 7 bases, with 16 bases sitting between them. Germline CDR1 is MNHEY and CDR2 is SVGAGI. CDR3 bases: TGTGCCAGCAGTTTATGGGGGGGGAACGGTGGCTACACCTTC. Its protein product is CASSLWGGNGGYTF.

The chain recombines TRBV28 with TRBJ1-2; tentative D call: TRBD1 (5 bases). The CDR3 has 15 residues. Germline V lookup: CDR1 MDHEN, CDR2 SYDVKM. V lost 2 bases to trimming and J lost 8 bases, with 18 bases between them. CDR3 sequence reads: CASSLGAMAGNGYTF. As DNA, the CDR3 is TGTGCCAGCAGTTTAGGGGCGATGGCGGGGAACGGCTACACCTTC.

The rearrangement uses TRBV10-3 and TRBJ2-7; 7 nucleotides match TRBD1. V gave up 10 bases and J gave up 3 bases; unmatched junction bases: 9. Per the germline V gene, CDR1 is ENHRY and CDR2 is SYGVKD. The CDR3 totals 13 residues. The CDR3 nucleotides read TGTGCCACCCGTCCGGGACAGTACTACGAGCAGTACTTC. Amino acid sequence: CATRPGQYYEQYF.

The rearrangement joins TRBV12-3 or TRBV12-4 to TRBJ2-4, with D possibly being TRBD2 (6 bases). CDR3 length equals 12 residues. The V gene lost 7 bases and the J gene lost 7 bases, with 11 bases spanning the gap. This CDR3 reads CASTPSGNIQYF. CDR3 sequence (DNA): TGTGCCAGCACCCCGAGCGGGAACATTCAGTACTTC.

The chain carries TRBV19 and TRBJ2-1; 9 positions match TRBD1. V was clipped by 5 bases and J by 8 bases; unmatched bases: 4. Germline V gene data show CDR1 as LNHDA and CDR2 as SQIVND (reference sequence). The CDR3 totals 13 residues. CDR3 region: CASSPDRGDEQFF. Here the CDR3 DNA reads TGTGCCAGTAGTCCGGACAGGGGAGATGAGCAGTTCTTC.

The gene calls are TRBV28 and TRBJ1-5, with a tentative D call TRBD1 (6 bases). Trimming pared 7 bases from V and 4 bases from J, leaving 14 bases between. Germline-derived CDR1 and CDR2 are MDHEN and SYDVKM. The CDR3 sequence is 14 residues long. The chain's CDR3 is CASIRGGGNQPQHF. The CDR3 bases are TGTGCCAGCATTAGGGGAGGGGGGAATCAGCCCCAGCATTTT.

The chain is built from TRBV5-1 and TRBJ1-2; TRBD1 matches 8 bases. The CDR3 is made up of 14 amino acids. CDR1 SGHRS and CDR2 YFSETQ come from the germline V gene. The V segment lost 4 bases and the J segment 5 bases; nucleotides outside the gene matches: 7. The CDR3 loop is CASSTSGTGYGYTF. DNA for the CDR3: TGCGCCAGCAGCACATCCGGGACAGGATATGGCTACACCTTC.

V and J are TRBV5-4 and TRBJ2-3, with a tentative D call TRBD2 (7 bases). CDR3 length equals 16 residues. Germline loops: CDR1 SGHNT, CDR2 YYREEE (reference sequence). V was trimmed by 4 bases and J by 2 bases, leaving 17 bases between them. The CDR3 bases are TGTGCCAGCAGCCCGAGGGGGGGGACGTTCACAGATACGCAGTATTTT. Protein product: CASSPRGGTFTDTQYF.

This clone was seen a handful of times. The chain couples TRBV7-2 to TRBJ1-2; possible D gene TRBD1, 6 bases. V gave up 5 bases and J gave up 8 bases, with 24 bases separating them. CDR1 is SGHTA, CDR2 FQGNSA, per germline. The CDR3 is 16 amino acids. The CDR3 here is CASSPGQTYPYGGYTF. DNA for the CDR3: TGTGCCAGCAGCCCAGGACAGACCTACCCCTATGGGGGCTACACCTTC.

The chain employs TRBV6-6 and TRBJ1-2, with 10 bases aligning to TRBD1. V lost 7 bases, J lost 8 bases, and 10 bases stayed unmatched. Germline V CDR1 and CDR2: MNHNY, SVGAGI (reference sequence). This CDR3 contains 14 residues. This CDR3 is CASMLTGTGEGYTF. The DNA for the CDR3 is TGTGCCAGCATGCTAACCGGGACAGGGGAAGGCTACACCTTC.

The CDR3 DNA reads TGTGCCAGCACCACGGGAGGGTCTGGCTTCTATGGCTACACCTTC. As protein: CASTTGGSGFYGYTF. The rearrangement links TRBV2 to TRBJ1-2, with D uncertain. CDR1 and CDR2 from the germline V gene are SNHLY and FYNNEI. This CDR3 is built from 15 residues. The germline V and J ends were trimmed by 7 bases and 4 bases, with 19 bases remaining between them. The whole variable domain, filled in from reference TRBV2 and TRBJ1-2, reads EPEVTQTPSHQVTQMGQEVILRCVPISNHLYFYWYRQILGQKVEFLVSFYNNEISEKSEIFDDQFSVERPDGSNFTLKIRSTKLEDSAMYFCASTTGGSGFYGYTFGSGTRLTVV.

The chain uses TRBV27 and TRBJ2-1, with 12 bases lining up with TRBD2. Looked up from germline, CDR1 is MNHEY and CDR2 is SMNVEV (reference sequence). J gave up 6 bases and V 5 bases, and 5 bases lay outside the gene matches. The CDR3 is 15 amino acids. Here the CDR3 reads CASSLRLAGANEQFF. The CDR3 coding sequence is TGTGCCAGCAGTCTTCGACTAGCGGGGGCCAATGAGCAGTTCTTC.

V usage is TRBV2 and J usage is TRBJ2-3; tentative D call: TRBD2 (7 bases). Germline-derived CDR1 and CDR2 are SNHLY and FYNNEI. With 5 bases removed from V and 0 bases from J, the gap between germline ends came to 9 bases. The CDR3 length is 14 residues. CDR3 sequence (DNA): TGTGCCAGCAGTAAGGGGGGGAGCACAGATACGCAGTATTTT. It yields the protein CASSKGGSTDTQYF. The full variable domain, completed using reference TRBV2 and TRBJ2-3, is EPEVTQTPSHQVTQMGQEVILRCVPISNHLYFYWYRQILGQKVEFLVSFYNNEISEKSEIFDDQFSVERPDGSNFTLKIRSTKLEDSAMYFCASSKGGSTDTQYFGPGTRLTVL.

The sample holds a few counts of this clone. The V and J genes are TRBV6-6 and TRBJ2-7; 9 bases align to TRBD1. With V trimmed by 2 bases and J by 2 bases, 1 base remained unmatched. The germline V gene encodes CDR1 MNHNY and CDR2 SVGAGI (reference sequence). The CDR3 sequence is 14 residues long. The CDR3 DNA reads as TGTGCCAGCAGTTACGGGACAGGGACCTACGAGCAGTACGTC. The encoded protein is CASSYGTGTYEQYV.

The gene calls are TRBV6-1 and TRBJ2-3; 9 bases match TRBD2. The V segment lost 4 bases and the J segment 0 bases; nucleotides outside the gene matches: 8. Germline V CDR1 and CDR2: MNHNS, SASEGT. The CDR3 extends over 17 amino acids. CDR3 DNA: TGTGCCAGCAGTGCCATCCGTGGGACTAGCAGCACAGATACGCAGTATTTT. It yields the protein CASSAIRGTSSTDTQYF.

CDR3 nucleotide sequence: TGTGCCAGCTCACCGGGGACCCCGGGAGACACCATATATTTT. This gives the protein CASSPGTPGDTIYF. V usage is TRBV18 and J usage is TRBJ1-3; a possible D gene is TRBD1 (5 bases). V was clipped by 3 bases and J by 8 bases, with 14 bases between them. CDR3 size: 14 residues. CDR1 and CDR2 (germline): KGHSH, LQKENI.

This clone was found a few times. This sequence joins TRBV6-5 and TRBJ2-5; the match to TRBD1 covers 8 bases. Germline V lookup: CDR1 MNHEY, CDR2 SVGAGI. This CDR3 has 14 residues. V was clipped by 6 bases and J by 7 bases; unmatched bases: 10. The CDR3 is CASSTQDREGTQYF. As DNA, the CDR3 is TGTGCCAGCAGCACCCAGGACAGGGAAGGGACCCAGTACTTC.

V and J are TRBV5-1 and TRBJ2-7, with TRBD1 identical over 9 bases. The germline gives CDR1 SGHRS, CDR2 YFSETQ. The CDR3 is made up of 15 amino acids. With 4 bases clipped from V and 4 bases from J, the junction kept 9 bases outside the gene matches. The CDR3 sequence: CASSMEQGASYEQYF. CDR3 DNA: TGCGCCAGCAGCATGGAACAGGGGGCAAGTTACGAGCAGTACTTC.